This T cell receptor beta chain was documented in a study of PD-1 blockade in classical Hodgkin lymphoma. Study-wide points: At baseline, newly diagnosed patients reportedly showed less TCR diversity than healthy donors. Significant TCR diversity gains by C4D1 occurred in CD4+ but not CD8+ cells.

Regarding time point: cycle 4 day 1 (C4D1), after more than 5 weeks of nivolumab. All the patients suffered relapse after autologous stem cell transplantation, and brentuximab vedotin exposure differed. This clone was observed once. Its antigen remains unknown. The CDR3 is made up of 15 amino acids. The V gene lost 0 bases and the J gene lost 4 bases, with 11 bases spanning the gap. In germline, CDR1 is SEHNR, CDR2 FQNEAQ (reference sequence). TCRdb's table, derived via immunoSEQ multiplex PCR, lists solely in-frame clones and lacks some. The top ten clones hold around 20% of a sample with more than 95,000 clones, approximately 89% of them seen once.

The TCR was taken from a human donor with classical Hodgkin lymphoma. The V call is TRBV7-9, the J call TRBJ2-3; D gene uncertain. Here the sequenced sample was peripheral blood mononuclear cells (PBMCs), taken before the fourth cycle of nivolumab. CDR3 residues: CASSLALVASDTQYF. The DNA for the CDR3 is TGTGCCAGCAGCTTAGCCTTGGTGGCCTCAGATACGCAGTATTTT.